The rows below give T cell receptor beta chains drawn from one sample of a study of T cells after yellow fever vaccination. TCRdb called the 5' RACE reads again in MiXCR, with one record for every CDR3 protein. The table lists 250,000 to 300,000 distinct CDR3 sequences, roughly 5% of them singletons. The sequencing used CD4+ T cells sorted from PBMCs, collected on the day of the yellow fever booster vaccination. All receptors come from a man younger than 30 who received the YFV17D yellow fever vaccine. Both conserved end residues are part of each CDR3. The D gene is left open where the match is weak. Clone sizes are given selectively: once, few, many, or a class where the clone is expanded.

v_call: TRBV6-5
d_call: NA
clone_size: many
j_call: TRBJ2-6
cdr3_aa: CASSSGDAGANVLTF
cdr3_nt: TGTGCCAGCAGTTCCGGTGACGCTGGGGCCAACGTCCTGACTTTC

v_call: TRBV3-1
d_call: TRBD2
clone_size: few
j_call: TRBJ2-5
cdr3_aa: CASSHGTTTQETQYF
cdr3_nt: TGTGCCAGCAGCCATGGGACTACCACCCAGGAGACCCAGTACTTC

v_call: TRBV5-5
d_call: TRBD1
clone_size: few
j_call: TRBJ2-1
cdr3_aa: CASSLGTGIFNEQFF
cdr3_nt: TGTGCCAGCAGCTTGGGGACAGGGATCTTCAATGAGCAGTTCTTC

v_call: TRBV7-3
d_call: TRBD2
clone_size: few
j_call: TRBJ2-5
cdr3_aa: CASSVSGGAGETQYF
cdr3_nt: TGTGCCAGCAGCGTTAGCGGGGGGGCCGGGGAGACCCAGTACTTC

v_call: TRBV19
d_call: NA
clone_size: NA
j_call: TRBJ1-1
cdr3_aa: CASSIGGRANTEAFF
cdr3_nt: TGTGCCAGTAGTATAGGCGGGCGAGCGAACACTGAAGCTTTCTTT

v_call: TRBV29-1
d_call: TRBD1
clone_size: NA
j_call: TRBJ1-2
cdr3_aa: CSVQQGGYGYTF
cdr3_nt: TGCAGCGTCCAACAGGGGGGGTATGGCTACACCTTC

v_call: TRBV7-9
d_call: TRBD1
clone_size: NA
j_call: TRBJ1-6
cdr3_aa: CASSLSRGRASPLHF
cdr3_nt: TGTGCCAGCAGCTTATCCAGGGGGCGAGCTTCACCCCTCCACTTT

v_call: TRBV7-9
d_call: NA
clone_size: NA
j_call: TRBJ1-1
cdr3_aa: CASSLARVNTEAFF
cdr3_nt: TGTGCCAGCAGCTTAGCGAGGGTGAACACTGAAGCTTTCTTT

v_call: TRBV7-3
d_call: NA
clone_size: many
j_call: TRBJ1-1
cdr3_aa: CASSLTVNTEAFF
cdr3_nt: TGTGCCAGCAGCTTAACGGTGAACACTGAAGCTTTCTTT

v_call: TRBV20-1
d_call: TRBD2
clone_size: few
j_call: TRBJ2-5
cdr3_aa: CSAVSSGGPAFQETQYF
cdr3_nt: TGCAGTGCTGTCTCTAGCGGGGGGCCCGCCTTCCAAGAGACCCAGTACTTC

v_call: TRBV7-2
d_call: NA
clone_size: few
j_call: TRBJ2-4
cdr3_aa: CASSPFSGSDIQYF
cdr3_nt: TGTGCCAGCAGCCCCTTTTCGGGGTCGGACATTCAGTACTTC

v_call: TRBV7-9
d_call: TRBD1
clone_size: few
j_call: TRBJ2-2
cdr3_aa: CASSFWTGNTGELFF
cdr3_nt: TGTGCCAGCAGCTTCTGGACAGGGAACACCGGGGAGCTGTTTTTT

v_call: TRBV7-2
d_call: TRBD2
clone_size: NA
j_call: TRBJ2-1
cdr3_aa: CASSLRLAANEQFF
cdr3_nt: TGTGCCAGCAGCTTGAGACTAGCGGCCAATGAGCAGTTCTTC

v_call: TRBV10-3
d_call: TRBD1
clone_size: NA
j_call: TRBJ2-5
cdr3_aa: CAISESKGAQETQYF
cdr3_nt: TGTGCCATCAGTGAGTCCAAGGGGGCCCAAGAGACCCAGTACTTC

v_call: TRBV5-1
d_call: NA
clone_size: NA
j_call: TRBJ2-6
cdr3_aa: CASSLDLSGANVLTF
cdr3_nt: TGCGCCAGCAGCTTGGACCTCTCTGGGGCCAACGTCCTGACTTTC

v_call: TRBV20-1
d_call: NA
clone_size: few
j_call: TRBJ1-3
cdr3_aa: CSAQNPNTIYF
cdr3_nt: TGCAGTGCTCAGAATCCGAACACCATATATTTT

v_call: TRBV12-3/TRBV12-4
d_call: NA
clone_size: many
j_call: TRBJ1-1
cdr3_aa: CASSLGGAAGTEAFF
cdr3_nt: TGTGCCAGCAGTTTAGGGGGGGCGGCCGGTACTGAAGCTTTCTTT

v_call: TRBV19
d_call: TRBD1
clone_size: NA
j_call: TRBJ2-2
cdr3_aa: CASISGQGSSGELFF
cdr3_nt: TGTGCCAGTATTTCCGGACAGGGATCGTCCGGGGAGCTGTTTTTT

v_call: TRBV5-6
d_call: NA
clone_size: NA
j_call: TRBJ2-1
cdr3_aa: CASSLYAGSHYNEQFF
cdr3_nt: TGTGCCAGCAGCTTGTACGCGGGGAGCCATTACAATGAGCAGTTCTTC

v_call: TRBV9
d_call: NA
clone_size: NA
j_call: TRBJ2-5
cdr3_aa: CASSVEAKGLPQYF
cdr3_nt: TGTGCCAGCAGCGTAGAGGCTAAGGGTTTACCCCAGTACTTC

v_call: TRBV24-1
d_call: NA
clone_size: NA
j_call: TRBJ2-1
cdr3_aa: CATSEWDKQFF
cdr3_nt: TGTGCCACCAGTGAGTGGGACAAGCAGTTCTTC

v_call: TRBV3-1
d_call: TRBD1
clone_size: NA
j_call: TRBJ1-5
cdr3_aa: CASSQGAGGFQPQHF
cdr3_nt: TGTGCCAGCAGCCAAGGGGCAGGGGGCTTTCAGCCCCAGCATTTT

v_call: TRBV10-3
d_call: TRBD2
clone_size: NA
j_call: TRBJ2-5
cdr3_aa: CAITSGGNQETQYF
cdr3_nt: TGTGCCATAACTAGCGGGGGGAACCAAGAGACCCAGTACTTC

v_call: TRBV6-1
d_call: TRBD1
clone_size: few
j_call: TRBJ1-5
cdr3_aa: CASSGLGQFNQPQHF
cdr3_nt: TGTGCCAGCAGTGGTTTGGGACAGTTCAATCAGCCCCAGCATTTT

v_call: TRBV23-1
d_call: NA
clone_size: NA
j_call: TRBJ2-2
cdr3_aa: CASSLPRHHTGELFF
cdr3_nt: TGCGCCAGCAGTCTCCCCAGACACCACACCGGGGAGCTGTTTTTT

v_call: TRBV5-1
d_call: TRBD2
clone_size: many
j_call: TRBJ2-1
cdr3_aa: CASSRGLAGGLNEQFF
cdr3_nt: TGCGCCAGCAGCCGCGGGTTAGCGGGGGGCCTCAATGAGCAGTTCTTC

v_call: TRBV9
d_call: NA
clone_size: NA
j_call: TRBJ1-1
cdr3_aa: CASSPRLGSVVIEAFF
cdr3_nt: TGTGCCAGCAGCCCGAGACTGGGTTCCGTGGTGATTGAAGCTTTCTTT

v_call: TRBV20-1
d_call: TRBD1
clone_size: NA
j_call: TRBJ2-3
cdr3_aa: CSAPGTGGGFSTDTQYF
cdr3_nt: TGCAGTGCTCCCGGGACAGGGGGCGGCTTTAGCACAGATACGCAGTATTTT

v_call: TRBV7-9
d_call: NA
clone_size: few
j_call: TRBJ1-2
cdr3_aa: CASSRRGGLIINYGYTF
cdr3_nt: TGTGCCAGCAGCCGGCGGGGGGGCCTCATTATTAACTATGGCTACACCTTC

v_call: TRBV2
d_call: NA
clone_size: NA
j_call: TRBJ2-2
cdr3_aa: CASSPGAYGELFF
cdr3_nt: TGTGCCAGCAGCCCCGGCGCGTACGGGGAGCTGTTTTTT

v_call: TRBV18
d_call: NA
clone_size: NA
j_call: TRBJ1-6
cdr3_aa: CASSTSGRDSPLHF
cdr3_nt: TGTGCCAGTTCCACCTCCGGTAGGGATTCACCCCTCCACTTT

v_call: TRBV18
d_call: NA
clone_size: many
j_call: TRBJ2-5
cdr3_aa: CASSPQQETQYF
cdr3_nt: TGTGCCAGCTCACCACAGCAAGAGACCCAGTACTTC

v_call: TRBV4-2
d_call: NA
clone_size: few
j_call: TRBJ1-1
cdr3_aa: CASSFRMPGGRVKVSTEAFF
cdr3_nt: TGTGCCAGCAGCTTCCGAATGCCCGGGGGGCGGGTCAAAGTGAGTACTGAAGCTTTCTTT

v_call: TRBV7-9
d_call: NA
clone_size: NA
j_call: TRBJ2-5
cdr3_aa: CASSLGGPKEETQYF
cdr3_nt: TGTGCCAGCAGCTTAGGGGGGCCGAAGGAAGAGACCCAGTACTTC

v_call: TRBV29-1
d_call: NA
clone_size: many
j_call: TRBJ2-7
cdr3_aa: CSVGSVGGEQYF
cdr3_nt: TGCAGCGTTGGTTCGGTTGGGGGCGAGCAGTACTTC

v_call: TRBV18
d_call: TRBD1
clone_size: few
j_call: TRBJ2-3
cdr3_aa: CASSPRQGSGDTQYF
cdr3_nt: TGTGCCAGCTCGCCAAGACAGGGGAGCGGAGATACGCAGTATTTT

v_call: TRBV6-2/TRBV6-3
d_call: NA
clone_size: NA
j_call: TRBJ1-5
cdr3_aa: CASSYHQAYNQPQHF
cdr3_nt: TGTGCCAGCAGTTACCACCAGGCTTACAATCAGCCCCAGCATTTT

v_call: TRBV29-1
d_call: NA
clone_size: few
j_call: TRBJ2-5
cdr3_aa: CSVGGQETQYF
cdr3_nt: TGCAGCGTTGGTGGACAAGAGACCCAGTACTTC

v_call: TRBV10-3
d_call: TRBD1
clone_size: few
j_call: TRBJ2-1
cdr3_aa: CAISRQGPYNEQFF
cdr3_nt: TGTGCCATCAGTCGACAGGGCCCCTACAATGAGCAGTTCTTC

v_call: TRBV7-9
d_call: TRBD1
clone_size: few
j_call: TRBJ1-6
cdr3_aa: CASSPRGSSYNSPLHF
cdr3_nt: TGTGCCAGCAGCCCCAGGGGGTCCTCCTATAATTCACCCCTCCACTTT

v_call: TRBV7-8
d_call: TRBD1
clone_size: NA
j_call: TRBJ1-5
cdr3_aa: CASSSTTGEQPQHF
cdr3_nt: TGTGCCAGCAGCTCGACGACAGGGGAACAGCCCCAGCATTTT

v_call: TRBV11-3
d_call: NA
clone_size: few
j_call: TRBJ1-1
cdr3_aa: CASSLGGDIGEAFF
cdr3_nt: TGTGCCAGCAGCTTAGGGGGGGATATTGGTGAAGCTTTCTTT

v_call: TRBV20-1
d_call: TRBD1
clone_size: NA
j_call: TRBJ2-7
cdr3_aa: CSAAGQGAYEQYF
cdr3_nt: TGCAGTGCGGCTGGACAGGGAGCCTACGAGCAGTACTTC

v_call: TRBV5-1
d_call: NA
clone_size: few
j_call: TRBJ1-2
cdr3_aa: CASSPGTTNYGYTF
cdr3_nt: TGCGCCAGCAGCCCTGGGACAACGAACTATGGCTACACCTTC

v_call: TRBV5-1
d_call: NA
clone_size: NA
j_call: TRBJ1-2
cdr3_aa: CASSPRPSGINGYTF
cdr3_nt: TGCGCCAGCAGCCCCCGACCATCGGGGATAAATGGCTACACCTTC

v_call: TRBV28
d_call: NA
clone_size: many
j_call: TRBJ2-1
cdr3_aa: CASSESYNEQFF
cdr3_nt: TGTGCCAGCAGTGAGTCCTACAATGAGCAGTTCTTC

v_call: TRBV7-2
d_call: NA
clone_size: many
j_call: TRBJ2-2
cdr3_aa: CASSLSRRTGELFF
cdr3_nt: TGTGCCAGCAGCTTAAGCCGCCGGACCGGGGAGCTGTTTTTT

v_call: TRBV4-1
d_call: TRBD1
clone_size: many
j_call: TRBJ2-2
cdr3_aa: CASSQRGPGELFF
cdr3_nt: TGCGCCAGCAGCCAAAGGGGGCCCGGGGAGCTGTTTTTT

v_call: TRBV7-2
d_call: NA
clone_size: NA
j_call: TRBJ1-5
cdr3_aa: CASAFVSAPNQPQHF
cdr3_nt: TGTGCCAGCGCGTTCGTGTCGGCTCCCAATCAGCCCCAGCATTTT

v_call: TRBV7-2
d_call: NA
clone_size: few
j_call: TRBJ2-7
cdr3_aa: CASSLARFEQYF
cdr3_nt: TGTGCCAGCAGCTTAGCAAGGTTCGAGCAGTACTTC

v_call: TRBV20-1
d_call: NA
clone_size: few
j_call: TRBJ2-5
cdr3_aa: CSARDRLEGQETQYF
cdr3_nt: TGCAGTGCTAGAGATCGGCTGGAGGGCCAAGAGACCCAGTACTTC

v_call: TRBV11-2
d_call: NA
clone_size: many
j_call: TRBJ1-1
cdr3_aa: CASSFTGSQRSEAFF
cdr3_nt: TGTGCCAGCAGCTTCACCGGATCGCAGCGTTCTGAAGCTTTCTTT

v_call: TRBV20-1
d_call: NA
clone_size: NA
j_call: TRBJ2-3
cdr3_aa: CSAIRRRGTDTQYF
cdr3_nt: TGCAGTGCTATCCGTCGTCGGGGCACAGATACGCAGTATTTT

v_call: TRBV12-3/TRBV12-4
d_call: TRBD1
clone_size: many
j_call: TRBJ1-1
cdr3_aa: CASSWSPGTGGIAEAFF
cdr3_nt: TGTGCCAGCAGTTGGAGTCCCGGGACAGGGGGCATAGCTGAAGCTTTCTTT

v_call: TRBV7-8
d_call: NA
clone_size: many
j_call: TRBJ2-1
cdr3_aa: CASSDSWSYNEQFF
cdr3_nt: TGTGCCAGCAGCGACAGCTGGTCGTACAATGAGCAGTTCTTC

v_call: TRBV2
d_call: TRBD2
clone_size: NA
j_call: TRBJ2-3
cdr3_aa: CASSVTSSADTQYF
cdr3_nt: TGTGCCAGCAGTGTGACTAGCTCGGCAGATACGCAGTATTTT